The clone carrying this T cell receptor (beta chain) was seen ten or more times. The junction differs from germline at one of its ends, possibly a read error. The CDR3 covers 14 residues. Germline CDR1 reads SQVTM; CDR2 reads ANQGSEA. These data originate in a study of CD8 T cells in ankylosing spondylitis. One entry per CDR3 protein results from TCRdb running MiXCR on the 5' RACE reads. The repertoire consists of nearly 250,000 distinct CDR3 sequences, with around 32% occurring once and the leading ten covering around 4.5%. Specimen: blood, either unsorted or a sorted T cell fraction (not recorded which). This TCR was recovered from a male donor with ankylosing spondylitis or in good health (not recorded which). The V gene is TRBV29-1, the J gene TRBJ2-3; D might be TRBD1 or TRBD2, each matching 6 bases. This CDR3 reads CSVTRGGGTHTQYF. DNA of the CDR3: TGCAGCGTTACCAGGGGAGGAGGCACACATACGCAGTATTTT.